The table lists the clone carrying this TCR beta chain with a few counts. Its antigen is as yet unknown. CD25-based Treg depletion was applied to purified naive CD4+ T cells. In germline, CDR1 is MNHEY, CDR2 SVGEGT. Trimming at V came to 6 bases and at J to 0 bases, leaving 2 bases not matched to a gene. The CDR3 loop spans 14 amino acids. Semi-nested PCR with Nested Universal Primer A followed constant-region reverse priming of full-length variable regions. TCRdb reprocessed the 5' RACE reads with MiXCR, giving one entry per CDR3 protein. The sample includes about 47,000 distinct CDR3 sequences, about 28% of them seen just once. Overall study findings and caveats: The TCR gene usage of tumor memory CD4+ T cells clustered together with blood and lymph node memory CD4+ cells and with lymph node naive CD4+ cells. The larger cohort examined one V-J beta rearrangement, not whole repertoires.

The source material was naive CD4+ T cells sorted from blood. As to subset: naive CD4+ T cells, CD4+CD45RA+CD25-. This receptor was identified in a female donor with breast cancer. The gene calls are TRBV6-2 or TRBV6-3 and TRBJ2-5, with 9 bases aligning to TRBD2. In DNA, the CDR3 is TGTGCCAGCAGCGGACTAGCGAACCAAGAGACCCAGTACTTC. Translation gives CASSGLANQETQYF.